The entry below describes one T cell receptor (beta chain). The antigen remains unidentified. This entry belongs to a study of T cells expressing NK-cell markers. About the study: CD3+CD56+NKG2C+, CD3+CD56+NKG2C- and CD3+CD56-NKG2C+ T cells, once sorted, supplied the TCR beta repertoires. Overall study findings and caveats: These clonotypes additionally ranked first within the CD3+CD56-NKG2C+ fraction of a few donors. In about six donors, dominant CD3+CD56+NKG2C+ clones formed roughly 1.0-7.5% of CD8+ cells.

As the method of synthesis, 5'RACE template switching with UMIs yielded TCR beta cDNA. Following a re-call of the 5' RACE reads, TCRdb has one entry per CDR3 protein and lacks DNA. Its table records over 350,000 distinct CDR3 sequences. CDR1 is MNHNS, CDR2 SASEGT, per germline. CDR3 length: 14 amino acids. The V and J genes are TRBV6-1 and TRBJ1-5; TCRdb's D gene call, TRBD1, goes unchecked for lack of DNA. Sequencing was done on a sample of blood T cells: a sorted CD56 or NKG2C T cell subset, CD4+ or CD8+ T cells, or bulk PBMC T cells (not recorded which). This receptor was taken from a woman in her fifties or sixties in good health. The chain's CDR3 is CASHGQISNQPQHF.